This TCR beta chain was identified in a study of shared clonotypes between healthy human individuals. CDR3 size: 12 residues. J lost 12 bases, V lost 4 bases, and 8 bases had no gene match. Germline loops: CDR1 SGHNT, CDR2 YYREEE (reference sequence). Only in-frame clones appear in the TCRdb table, and some are missing; sequencing was by immunoSEQ multiplex PCR. The repertoire consists of about 1 million clones, with about 75% occurring once and the leading ten covering 1.4%. This TCR derives from a man aged 18 to 30 in good health. Sequencing was carried out using memory CD4+ T cells sorted from blood. Stated subset: CD45RA-negative fraction. This sequence joins TRBV5-4 and TRBJ2-7, with 9 positions matching TRBD1. In DNA form, the CDR3 reads TGTGCCAGCAGCGAAACAGGGGGCGTCATGTACTTC. Translated, it gives CASSETGGVMYF.